This T cell receptor beta chain was sequenced in a study of blood T cell repertoires in COVID-19. Study-level background: The origin of the acute and convalescent COVID-19 samples was the United States, Italy and Spain. T cells, B-cell-depleted T cells, or PBMCs supplied cDNA or gDNA.

The authors' processing: Reference gene primer amplification yielded estimated nucleated cell counts. Generated by immunoSEQ multiplex PCR, the TCRdb table keeps only in-frame clones and is missing some. That table furnishes V, J and clone size, whereas the DNA furnished D and trimming. The data contain 150,000 to 200,000 clones, roughly four fifths of them seen just once; the ten biggest clones take up 11%. The V end was cut by 5 bases, the J end by 3 bases, with 11 bases between. This CDR3 spans 13 amino acids. CDR1 MNHEY and CDR2 SMNVEV come from the germline V gene (reference sequence). The source of this sequence is a human donor in a cohort sampled during active COVID-19. The genes are TRBV27 and TRBJ2-7; maybe TRBD2 (6 bases). Sequencing input: peripheral blood. The CDR3 sequence: CASSSHGSYEQYF. For the CDR3, the DNA is TGTGCCAGCAGTAGTCACGGGAGCTACGAGCAGTACTTC.